Given below is one T cell receptor beta chain in context. Original methodology: Reference gene primer amplification gave estimated nucleated cell counts. Sequenced by immunoSEQ multiplex PCR; TCRdb stores in-frame clones only, minus some. The V and J calls and clone size come from that table; D and trimming were worked out from the DNA. The table has roughly 40,000 clones, around 89% seen once. This specimen belongs to a study of blood T cell repertoires in COVID-19. As for the study in general: The United States, Italy and Spain supplied acute and convalescent COVID-19 samples. PBMCs, B-cell-depleted T cells, or T cells were the source of the cDNA or gDNA that made up the material.

Germline V gene data show CDR1 as SGHNT and CDR2 as YYREEE (reference sequence). This CDR3 is 14 amino acids long. Losses at the gene ends were 2 bases for V and 2 bases for J; bases not matched to a gene: 2. Sequencing was carried out using peripheral blood. The receptor comes from a human donor in a cohort sampled during active COVID-19. V usage is TRBV5-4 and J usage is TRBJ2-3, with TRBD1 identical over 7 bases. The CDR3 is CASSLDRATDTQYF. DNA for the CDR3: TGTGCCAGCAGCTTAGACAGGGCCACAGATACGCAGTATTTT.